This entry features one T cell receptor beta chain sequence. No antigen is known for it. Germline V gene lookup returns CDR1 LGHNA and CDR2 YSLEER. The CDR3 runs to 13 residues. V lost 7 bases to trimming and J lost 8 bases, with 15 bases between them. This specimen comes from a study of identical twins. The authors used template switching to add a universal primer site and gave cDNA unique molecular identifiers. TCRdb re-analysed the 5' RACE reads in MiXCR, keeping a single row per CDR3 protein. Among 250,000 to 300,000 distinct CDR3 sequences listed, roughly 9.7% were seen once. General study results and limits: Twins shared out-of-frame alpha sequences with excess low generation probability.

The data also belong to a second study, concerning yellow fever vaccine responses in identical twins. That source adds: Reportedly, the response of twins' T cells to the vaccine seemed partly convergent, partly personalized.

The sequence came from a woman under 30 in good health. The chain carries TRBV4-3 and TRBJ1-3, with D unclear. Sequenced: CD8+ T cells sorted from blood. The CDR3 DNA follows: TGCGCCAGCACCACAGACGGTTTGGACACCATATATTTT. This codes for CASTTDGLDTIYF.